One and the same sample provided the 5 T cell receptor beta chains below, sequenced in a study of blood T cells in healthy people across ages. A sample-barcoded 5' primer and a J-beta primer mix were used in a second PCR of about 6 to 12 cycles. TCRdb re-derived calls from the 5' RACE reads in MiXCR, one entry per CDR3 protein. The top ten hold approximately 19% of the sample, which has about 770,000 distinct CDR3 sequences, more than 40% seen once. The sample comprised blood. The source is a man aged 60 to 75 in good health.

This clonotype was observed a few times. The rearrangement joins TRBV20-1 to TRBJ2-1; D is unclear. The V end was cut by 2 bases, the J end by 7 bases, with 12 bases between. Germline V gives CDR1 DFQATT, CDR2 SNEGSKA (reference sequence). The CDR3 consists of 13 residues. The CDR3 sequence is CSARTENSNEQFF. The CDR3 DNA is TGCAGTGCTAGAACGGAGAATTCAAATGAGCAGTTCTTC.

This clonotype has a handful of counts. The V gene is TRBV6-4, the J gene TRBJ2-7; D uncertain. Germline loops: CDR1 MRHNA, CDR2 SNTAGT. Trimming took 1 base from V and 3 from J, leaving 7 bases between them. The length of the CDR3 is 13 residues. The chain's CDR3 is CASSDLSNYEQYF. DNA for the CDR3: TGTGCCAGCAGTGACTTGTCTAACTACGAGCAGTACTTC.

The V gene is TRBV12-3 or TRBV12-4, the J gene TRBJ2-5; D is uncertain. The J call is in doubt because the DNA end fits TRBJ2-7 better. This CDR3 is built from 15 residues. CDR3 region: CASSLVGDPTYEQYF. CDR3 DNA sequence: TGTGCCAGCAGTTTAGTGGGCGACCCAACTTACGAGCAGTACTTC.

The V and J genes are TRBV6-2 or TRBV6-3 and TRBJ2-1; TRBD1 agrees at 9 bases. V dropped 5 bases and J dropped 15; count of bases not matched to a gene: 11. This CDR3 has 13 amino acids. The V gene's germline CDR1 is MNHEY and CDR2 SVGEGT. CDR3: CASSPPGQGAPFF. Written as DNA, the CDR3 is TGTGCCAGCAGTCCGCCGGGACAGGGTGCTCCGTTCTTC.

The genes are TRBV20-1 and TRBJ2-1; D is ambiguous. Trimming pared 2 bases from V and 3 bases from J, leaving 23 bases between. Germline values: CDR1 DFQATT, CDR2 SNEGSKA (reference sequence). This CDR3 comprises 18 residues. The CDR3 DNA reads as TGCAGTGCTAGATCGGAACTGGATTGGAATCTTCTCTACAATGAGCAGTTCTTC. Encoded protein: CSARSELDWNLLYNEQFF.